This passage covers 20 T cell receptor beta chains from one sample sequenced in a study of CD8+CD57+ T cells in acquired aplastic anemia. CDR3 and TCR beta VDJ profiling relied on genomic DNA as the template. TCRdb analysed the reads with MiXCR anew, one entry per CDR3 protein. Among some 150,000 distinct CDR3 sequences listed, roughly two fifths were seen once. Sequences were obtained from sorted CD4+, CD8+, or CD8+CD57+ T cells (not recorded which) from PBMCs. These receptors all stem from a human donor in good health, serving as a control.

Concerning this clonotype: This may be a read error: a much more frequent sequence differs by one nucleotide. The V call is TRBV5-1, the J call TRBJ2-7; tentatively, D is TRBD2 (6 bases). The CDR3 totals 17 residues. Germline assignment: CDR1 SGHRS and CDR2 YFSETQ. In nucleotides, the CDR3 is TGCGCCTGCAGCTCAAAACTTCGGACCCCCGGAGGGGACGAGCAGTACTTC. This translates into CACSSKLRTPGGDEQYF.

This clonotype occurred many times. This chain joins TRBV12-3 or TRBV12-4 and TRBJ1-4; D uncertain. The CDR3 is 13 amino acids. The V end was cut by 2 bases, the J end by 8 bases, with 9 bases between. The CDR3 is CASSLMRQEKLFF. The CDR3 DNA reads as TGTGCCAGCAGTTTAATGAGGCAAGAAAAACTGTTTTTT.

At least ten counts were recorded for this clonotype. V is TRBV11-2 and J is TRBJ1-1; tentatively, D is TRBD1 (6 bases). The CDR3 sequence is 15 residues long. The germline CDR1 and CDR2 sequences are SGHAT and FQNNGV. V lost 1 base and J lost 7, with 16 bases in between. The CDR3 region is CASSLGGHSGDEAFF. The CDR3 DNA reads TGTGCCAGCAGCTTAGGAGGACACTCAGGGGATGAAGCTTTCTTT.

The chain recombines TRBV7-9 with TRBJ2-5; D gene ambiguous. In germline, CDR1 is SEHNR, CDR2 FQNEAQ (reference sequence). The CDR3 contains 13 residues. V lost 3 bases to trimming and J lost 5 bases, with 10 bases between them. CDR3 residues: CASSFPSEETQYF. DNA for the CDR3: TGTGCCAGCAGCTTCCCATCGGAGGAGACCCAGTACTTC.

For this clonotype: A read error may be the cause here, since a much bigger clone is one base away. This chain connects TRBV12-3 or TRBV12-4 to TRBJ2-4; 8 bases agree with TRBD2. The CDR3 runs to 13 residues. The CDR3 DNA follows: TGTGCCATCACGACTAGCGTGCGAAACATTCAGCACTTC. It specifies CAITTSVRNIQHF.

Remarks on this clonotype: A much larger clone lies a single base off, so this may be a read error. CDR3 region: CAGSSRGETYEQYF. The DNA of the CDR3 is TGTGCCGGCAGCTCCAGGGGAGAAACCTACGAGCAGTACTTC. This chain links TRBV5-4 with TRBJ2-7, with TRBD1 as a possible D gene (6 bases). This CDR3 has 14 residues. Germline lookup yields CDR1 SGHNT and CDR2 YYREEE (reference sequence).

The rearrangement uses TRBV10-3 and TRBJ1-1; TRBD1 matches 9 bases. The CDR3 is 14 amino acids. V dropped 6 bases and J dropped 5; count of bases not matched to a gene: 7. The germline CDR1 and CDR2 sequences are ENHRY and SYGVKD. CDR3 in amino acids: CAIRGTGQGTEAFF. CDR3 nucleotide sequence: TGTGCCATCAGAGGGACAGGGCAGGGTACTGAAGCTTTCTTT.

This clonotype was recorded many times. For the CDR3, the DNA is TGCAGTGCTAGCGACCAGGGAGCTGGTCGGGAGACCCAGTACTTC. This codes for CSASDQGAGRETQYF. The V and J genes are TRBV20-1 and TRBJ2-5, with D possibly being TRBD1 or TRBD2 (5 bases each). From germline, CDR1 is DFQATT and CDR2 SNEGSKA (reference sequence). Trimming cost V 3 bases and J 5 bases, with 19 bases left between them. CDR3 length equals 15 residues.

This clonotype was counted at least ten times. The chain employs TRBV15 and TRBJ2-3; D is ambiguous. The CDR3 loop spans 18 amino acids. V was shortened by 8 bases and J by 3 bases, with 27 bases between the two germline ends. Germline CDR1 reads LNHNV; CDR2 reads YYDKDF (reference sequence). In DNA, the CDR3 is TGTGCCACCTCGGGCCGGGCTCTAGGGCGGTACGAAACAGATACGCAGTATTTT. This translates into CATSGRALGRYETDTQYF.

The chain joins TRBV19 to TRBJ1-2, with D possibly matching TRBD1 (5 bases). Trimming took off 3 bases at V and 11 bases at J, with 10 bases between the two ends. Germline lookup yields CDR1 LNHDA and CDR2 SQIVND (reference sequence). This CDR3 region has 11 residues. CDR3 bases: TGTGCCAGTAGTATTACAGGTGGTTACACCTTC. It codes for CASSITGGYTF.

J is TRBJ1-2 and V is TRBV12-3 or TRBV12-4; 12 bases fit TRBD1. The CDR3 has 13 residues. The ends lost 3 bases at V and 8 bases at J; junction bases unmatched: 1. The CDR3 region has the DNA TGTGCCAGCAGTTTTGGGACAGGGGGCGGCTACACCTTC. Translating it yields CASSFGTGGGYTF.

This clonotype was detected only a few times. The gene calls are TRBV3-1 and TRBJ2-7, with D maybe TRBD2 (5 bases). Between the trimmed V and J ends, which lost 4 bases and 6 bases, there was a span of 16 bases. The CDR3 loop spans 14 amino acids. Per the germline V gene, CDR1 is LGHDT and CDR2 is YNNKEL (reference sequence). The CDR3 here is CASSPSGVRGEQYF. The CDR3 coding sequence is TGTGCCAGCAGCCCTTCCGGGGTACGGGGCGAGCAGTACTTC.

Many counts were recorded for this clonotype. The chain recombines TRBV15 with TRBJ1-1; no reliable D call. The CDR3 loop spans 12 amino acids. CDR1 and CDR2 (germline): LNHNV, YYDKDF (reference sequence). Between the trimmed V and J ends, which lost 1 base and 8 bases, there was a span of 8 bases. The CDR3 sequence: CATSRADGEAFF. The CDR3 DNA reads TGTGCCACCAGCAGAGCAGACGGAGAAGCTTTCTTT.

The V gene is TRBV12-3 or TRBV12-4, the J gene TRBJ2-7; TRBD1 is a possible D gene (6 bases). This CDR3 region has 13 residues. The V end was cut by 2 bases, the J end by 7 bases, with 12 bases between. DNA of the CDR3: TGTGCCAGCAGTTTAAACAGGGCCAGGGAGCAGTACTTC. The encoded protein is CASSLNRAREQYF.

This clonotype was counted a few times. This chain joins TRBV15 and TRBJ2-3, with 10 positions matching TRBD1. There are 14 residues in the CDR3. Germline V CDR1 and CDR2: LNHNV, YYDKDF (reference sequence). With V trimmed by 5 bases and J by 5 bases, 4 bases remained unmatched. CDR3 DNA: TGTGCCACCAGCGCTGACAGGGGGCTAGATACGCAGTATTTT. Protein: CATSADRGLDTQYF.

This rearrangement joins TRBV5-1 to TRBJ1-6; D not certain. V lost 5 bases and J lost 9, with 15 bases in between. Germline CDR1 and CDR2: SGHRS and YFSETQ. The CDR3 totals 14 residues. The CDR3 here is CASSSGNSGSPLHF. Written as DNA, the CDR3 is TGCGCCAGCAGTTCTGGGAATAGCGGTTCACCCCTCCACTTT.

The chain employs TRBV29-1 and TRBJ2-1; 9 bases map to TRBD2. Unmatched junction bases numbered 7, after V lost 6 bases and J lost 4 bases. Germline loops: CDR1 SQVTM, CDR2 ANQGSEA. The CDR3 contains 14 residues. In DNA, the CDR3 is TGCAGCGTGGCCGGGACTAGCTATTACAATGAGCAGTTCTTC. Protein product: CSVAGTSYYNEQFF.

The sample holds many counts of this clonotype. Here the CDR3 reads CASSKRETGELFF. CDR3 DNA: TGTGCCAGCAGCAAACGGGAAACCGGGGAGCTGTTTTTT. The chain has TRBV7-2 and TRBJ2-2, with a weak D call TRBD2 (5 bases). From germline, CDR1 is SGHTA and CDR2 FQGNSA. Trimming pared 5 bases from V and 5 bases from J, leaving 9 bases between. The CDR3 has 13 residues.

The rearrangement joins TRBV29-1 to TRBJ1-5; TRBD1 matches 7 bases. CDR3 length: 15 amino acids. Germline assignment: CDR1 SQVTM and CDR2 ANQGSEA. V lost 6 bases, J lost 10 bases, and 18 bases stayed unmatched. The CDR3 sequence: CSVQAEGAMGRPQHF. CDR3 in DNA: TGCAGCGTGCAGGCGGAGGGGGCAATGGGTCGCCCCCAGCATTTT.

This clonotype was observed at least ten times. The chain joins TRBV20-1 to TRBJ1-2; D is perhaps TRBD1 (5 bases). The CDR3 is 11 amino acids. Germline CDR1 is DFQATT and CDR2 is SNEGSKA (reference sequence). V shed 5 bases and J shed 8 bases, with 12 bases lying between them. CDR3 region: CSASQGRGYTF. The CDR3 bases are TGCAGTGCTTCCCAGGGCAGAGGCTACACCTTC.